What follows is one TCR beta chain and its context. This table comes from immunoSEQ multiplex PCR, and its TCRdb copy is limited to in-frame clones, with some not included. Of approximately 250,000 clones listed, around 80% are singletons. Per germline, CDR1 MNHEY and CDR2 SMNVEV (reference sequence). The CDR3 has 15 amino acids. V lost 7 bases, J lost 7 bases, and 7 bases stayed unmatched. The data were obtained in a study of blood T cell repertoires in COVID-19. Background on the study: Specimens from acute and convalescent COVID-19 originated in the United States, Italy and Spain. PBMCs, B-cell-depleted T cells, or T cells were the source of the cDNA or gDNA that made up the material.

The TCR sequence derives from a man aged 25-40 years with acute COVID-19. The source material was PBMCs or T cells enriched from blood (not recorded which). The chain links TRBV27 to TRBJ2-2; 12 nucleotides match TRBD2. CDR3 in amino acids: CASNRLAGAGGELFF. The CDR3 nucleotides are TGTGCCAGCAATCGACTAGCGGGAGCGGGCGGGGAGCTGTTTTTT.